The T cell receptor (beta chain) under discussion was sequenced for a study of blood T cell repertoires in COVID-19. Study-level background: Samples taken during acute and convalescent COVID-19 were collected in the United States, Italy and Spain.

Germline V gene data show CDR1 as MNHNY and CDR2 as SVGAGI (reference sequence). The CDR3 totals 16 residues. Germline trimming cut 9 bases from V and 11 bases from J; bases unmatched to any gene: 23. Authors' methods: The assay estimated nucleated cells by amplifying reference gene primers. Generated by immunoSEQ multiplex PCR, the TCRdb table keeps only in-frame clones and is missing some. V and J calls plus clone size are reproduced from that table; the DNA served to infer D and trimming. The profile shows approximately 470,000 clones, 70% to 90% of them singletons. The sample was peripheral blood. The clonotype comes from a human donor in a cohort sampled during active COVID-19. The chain joins TRBV6-6 to TRBJ2-7, with 9 bases aligning to TRBD1. The CDR3: CASSPGDRDRVRPEYF. The CDR3 bases are TGTGCCAGTTCTCCGGGGGACCGGGACAGGGTCCGTCCAGAGTACTTC.